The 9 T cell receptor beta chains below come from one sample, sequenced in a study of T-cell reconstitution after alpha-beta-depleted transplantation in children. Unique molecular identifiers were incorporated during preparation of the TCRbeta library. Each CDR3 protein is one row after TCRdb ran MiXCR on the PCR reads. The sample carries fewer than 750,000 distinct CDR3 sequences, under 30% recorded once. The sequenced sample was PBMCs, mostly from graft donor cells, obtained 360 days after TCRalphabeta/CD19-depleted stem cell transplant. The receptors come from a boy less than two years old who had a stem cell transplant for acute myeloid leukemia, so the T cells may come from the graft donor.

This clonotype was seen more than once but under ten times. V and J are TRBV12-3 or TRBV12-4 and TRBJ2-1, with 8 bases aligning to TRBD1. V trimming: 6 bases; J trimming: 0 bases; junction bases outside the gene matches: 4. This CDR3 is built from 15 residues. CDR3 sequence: CASRKGTGSYNEQFF. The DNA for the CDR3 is TGTGCCAGCAGGAAAGGGACAGGCTCCTACAATGAGCAGTTCTTC.

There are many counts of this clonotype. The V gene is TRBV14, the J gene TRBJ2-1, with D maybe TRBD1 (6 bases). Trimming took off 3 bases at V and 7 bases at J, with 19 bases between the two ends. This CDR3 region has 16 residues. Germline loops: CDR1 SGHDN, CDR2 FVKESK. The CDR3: CASSQWFRGSDNEQFF. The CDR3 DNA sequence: TGTGCCAGCAGCCAGTGGTTCAGGGGCAGCGATAATGAGCAGTTCTTC.

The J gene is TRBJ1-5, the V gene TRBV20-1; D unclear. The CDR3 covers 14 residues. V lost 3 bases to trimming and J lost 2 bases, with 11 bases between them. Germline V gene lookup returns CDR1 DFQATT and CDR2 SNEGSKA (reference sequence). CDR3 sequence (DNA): TGCAGTGCTAGTTCCGGGAGAGGCAATCAGCCCCAGCATTTT. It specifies CSASSGRGNQPQHF.

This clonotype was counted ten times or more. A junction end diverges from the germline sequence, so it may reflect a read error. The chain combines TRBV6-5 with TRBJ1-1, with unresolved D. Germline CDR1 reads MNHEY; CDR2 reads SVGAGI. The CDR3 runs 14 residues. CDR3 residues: CASSYRALNAEAFF. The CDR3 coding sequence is TGTGCCAGCAGTTACCGGGCCCTGAACGCTGAAGCTTTCTTT.

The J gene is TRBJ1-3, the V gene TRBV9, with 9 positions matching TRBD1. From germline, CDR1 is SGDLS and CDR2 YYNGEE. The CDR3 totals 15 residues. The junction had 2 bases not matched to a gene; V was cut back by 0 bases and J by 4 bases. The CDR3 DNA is TGTGCCAGCAGCGTAGCTACAGGGGGCGGAAACACCATATATTTT. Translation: CASSVATGGGNTIYF.

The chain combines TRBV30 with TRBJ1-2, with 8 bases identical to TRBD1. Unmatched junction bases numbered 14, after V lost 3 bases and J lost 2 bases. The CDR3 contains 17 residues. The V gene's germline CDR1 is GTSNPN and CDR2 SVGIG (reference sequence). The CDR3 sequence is CAWRLGTGNWDNYGYTF. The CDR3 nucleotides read TGTGCCTGGAGACTCGGGACAGGCAATTGGGACAACTATGGCTACACCTTC.

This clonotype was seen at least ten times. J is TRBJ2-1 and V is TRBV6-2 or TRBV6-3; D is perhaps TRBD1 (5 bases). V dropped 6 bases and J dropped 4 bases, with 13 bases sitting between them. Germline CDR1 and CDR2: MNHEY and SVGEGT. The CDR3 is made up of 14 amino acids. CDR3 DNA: TGTGCCAGCAGCCTACCGAGGACATACAATGAGCAGTTCTTC. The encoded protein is CASSLPRTYNEQFF.

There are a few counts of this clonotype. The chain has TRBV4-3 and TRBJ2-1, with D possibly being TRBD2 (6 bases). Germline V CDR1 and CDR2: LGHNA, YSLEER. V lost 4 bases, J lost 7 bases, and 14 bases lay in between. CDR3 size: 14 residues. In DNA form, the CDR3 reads TGCGCCAGCAGCCTGGGGACGGAGGGGAATGAGCAGTTCTTC. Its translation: CASSLGTEGNEQFF.

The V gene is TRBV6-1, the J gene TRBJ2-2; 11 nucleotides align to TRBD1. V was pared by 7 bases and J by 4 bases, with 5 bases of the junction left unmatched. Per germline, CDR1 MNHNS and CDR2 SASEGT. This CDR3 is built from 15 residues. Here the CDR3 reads CASKGQGVGTGELFF. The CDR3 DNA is TGTGCCAGCAAGGGACAGGGGGTCGGCACCGGGGAGCTGTTTTTT.